The clone carrying this TCR beta chain was picked up many times. Its antigen is still unknown. The data stem from a study of T cell repertoires in cytomegalovirus infection. Study-level information: Indicated by public TCR beta signatures were CMV infection and matching HLA type.

Study-level results: Using cumulative public TCR beta family frequency, the authors identified those who carried CMV together with the relevant HLA. Dominating the ex vivo response were HLA-C-restricted CMV-specific TCR beta clonotypes.

TCRdb re-called the reads with MiXCR, one entry per CDR3 protein. Here the sample spans more than 85,000 distinct CDR3 sequences, more than 20% being singletons. Germline V CDR1 and CDR2: SGDLS, YYNGEE. The J segment lost 4 bases and the V segment lost 3 bases, leaving 9 bases of the junction unmatched. This CDR3 region has 16 residues. The origin of this receptor is a human donor in good health (CMV status not recorded). Some clones in this sample may be carry-over from other donors' samples. J is TRBJ2-2 and V is TRBV9, with 7 bases fitting TRBD1. Sequenced: CD8+ T cells from PBMCs. The chain's CDR3 is CASSGQQGSVTGELFF. The CDR3 coding sequence is TGTGCCAGCAGCGGACAACAGGGGTCGGTCACCGGGGAGCTGTTTTTT.